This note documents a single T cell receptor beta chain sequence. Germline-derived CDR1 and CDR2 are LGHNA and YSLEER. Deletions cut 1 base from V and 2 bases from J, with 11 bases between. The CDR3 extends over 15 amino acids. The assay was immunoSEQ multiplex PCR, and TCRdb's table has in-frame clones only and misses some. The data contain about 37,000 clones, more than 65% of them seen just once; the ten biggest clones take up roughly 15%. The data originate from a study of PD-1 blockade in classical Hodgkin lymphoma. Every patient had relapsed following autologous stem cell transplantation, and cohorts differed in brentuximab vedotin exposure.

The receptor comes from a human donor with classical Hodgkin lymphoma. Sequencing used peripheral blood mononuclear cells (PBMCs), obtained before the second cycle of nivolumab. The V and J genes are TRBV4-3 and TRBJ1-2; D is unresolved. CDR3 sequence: CASSQGDGGNYGYTF. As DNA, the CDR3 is TGCGCCAGCAGCCAAGGTGACGGTGGGAACTATGGCTACACCTTC.